A selection of T cell receptor beta chains follows, all from one sample in a study of control samples from healthy donors and cancer patients. Method: immunoSEQ multiplex PCR; TCRdb's copy keeps in-frame clones and lacks some. The data show roughly 59,000 clones, 80% to 95% seen once. Sequenced sample: PBMCs. All receptors come from a man aged 40-49 years with colorectal cancer. CDR3s include the opening cysteine and the closing phenylalanine or tryptophan. The D gene is left open where the match is weak. Clone size is given for some rows only: seen once, a few or many times, or a class if the clone is expanded.

v_gene: TRBV6-2/TRBV6-3
j_gene: TRBJ2-7
abundance: once
d_gene: TRBD1
CDR3nt: TGTGCCAGCAGTTACGGGACAGGGTTCGACGAGCAGTACTTC
CDR3aa: CASSYGTGFDEQYF

v_gene: TRBV3-1/TRBV3-2
j_gene: TRBJ1-4
abundance: NA
d_gene: NA
CDR3nt: TGTGCCAGCAGCCAAGAAGGGGCAGGCCATGGTGAAAAACTGTTTTTT
CDR3aa: CASSQEGAGHGEKLFF

v_gene: TRBV11-2
j_gene: TRBJ1-2
abundance: NA
d_gene: TRBD1
CDR3nt: TGTGCCAGCAGCCCGGAGGGGGCCTATGGCTACACCTTC
CDR3aa: CASSPEGAYGYTF

v_gene: TRBV6-5
j_gene: TRBJ2-3
abundance: NA
d_gene: NA
CDR3nt: TGTGCCAGCAGTTCGCAGCTTGCAGATACGCAGTATTTT
CDR3aa: CASSSQLADTQYF

v_gene: TRBV6-5
j_gene: TRBJ2-7
abundance: NA
d_gene: NA
CDR3nt: TGTGCCAGCACCCACGGGAATTGGCCGAGTGAGCAGTACTTC
CDR3aa: CASTHGNWPSEQYF

v_gene: TRBV7-3
j_gene: TRBJ2-7
abundance: NA
d_gene: TRBD2
CDR3nt: TGTGCCAGCAGCTTAATGAGCCCCAAGCGGGGGGGCCCGACCTACGAGCAGTACTTC
CDR3aa: CASSLMSPKRGGPTYEQYF

v_gene: TRBV18
j_gene: TRBJ2-7
abundance: NA
d_gene: NA
CDR3nt: TGTGCCAGCTCACAACAGGACTACGAGCAGTACTTC
CDR3aa: CASSQQDYEQYF

v_gene: TRBV6-6
j_gene: TRBJ2-3
abundance: once
d_gene: TRBD2
CDR3nt: TGTGCCAGCAGAAAACTAGCGGGGGGACTAACAGATACGCAGTATTTT
CDR3aa: CASRKLAGGLTDTQYF

v_gene: TRBV4-2
j_gene: TRBJ2-7
abundance: NA
d_gene: NA
CDR3nt: TGTGCCAGCAGCCAAGTAGGGGAGGGGGGACAGCGATACGAGCAGTACTTC
CDR3aa: CASSQVGEGGQRYEQYF

v_gene: TRBV7-9
j_gene: TRBJ2-7
abundance: NA
d_gene: NA
CDR3nt: TGTGCCAGCAGCTTAGCGACGAGGGCATCCGGCTACGAGCAGTACTTC
CDR3aa: CASSLATRASGYEQYF

v_gene: TRBV5-1
j_gene: TRBJ1-2
abundance: few
d_gene: TRBD1
CDR3nt: TGCGCCAGCAGCACCCTAGGACAGGGGGCGAGTACCTTC
CDR3aa: CASSTLGQGASTF

v_gene: TRBV6-5
j_gene: TRBJ1-6
abundance: once
d_gene: TRBD1
CDR3nt: TGTGCCAGTACAGGGGGGATTTCACCCCTCCACTTT
CDR3aa: CASTGGISPLHF

v_gene: TRBV6-5
j_gene: TRBJ1-5
abundance: NA
d_gene: NA
CDR3nt: TGTGCCAGCAGACCTCGGGGTTATAGCAATCAGCCCCAGCATTTT
CDR3aa: CASRPRGYSNQPQHF

v_gene: TRBV3-1/TRBV3-2
j_gene: TRBJ1-1
abundance: NA
d_gene: NA
CDR3nt: TGTGCCAGCAGCCGGGGGTCCATGAACACTGAAGCTTTCTTT
CDR3aa: CASSRGSMNTEAFF

v_gene: TRBV2
j_gene: TRBJ2-7
abundance: few
d_gene: TRBD1
CDR3nt: TGTGCCAGCGTACAACCGGGACAGGGTACCTACGAGCAGTACTTC
CDR3aa: CASVQPGQGTYEQYF

v_gene: TRBV29-1
j_gene: TRBJ2-7
abundance: NA
d_gene: TRBD1
CDR3nt: TGCAGCGTTGAGGGGCAGGGGGTCTACGAGCAGTACTTC
CDR3aa: CSVEGQGVYEQYF

v_gene: TRBV30
j_gene: TRBJ1-2
abundance: NA
d_gene: TRBD1
CDR3nt: TGTGCCTGGCCCGGGACAGGGGATGGCTACACCTTC
CDR3aa: CAWPGTGDGYTF

v_gene: TRBV30
j_gene: TRBJ1-2
abundance: NA
d_gene: NA
CDR3nt: TGTGCCTGGATCCCCCTAGGTAGGGGAACCTATGGCTACACCTTC
CDR3aa: CAWIPLGRGTYGYTF

v_gene: TRBV2
j_gene: TRBJ1-5
abundance: NA
d_gene: TRBD1
CDR3nt: TGTGCCAGCAGGCAAGACAGGGCGAGCAATCAGCCCCAGCATTTT
CDR3aa: CASRQDRASNQPQHF

v_gene: TRBV19
j_gene: TRBJ1-2
abundance: NA
d_gene: NA
CDR3nt: TGTGCCAGTAGTCTTGGACAGACAAACTATGGCTACACCTTC
CDR3aa: CASSLGQTNYGYTF

v_gene: TRBV18
j_gene: TRBJ1-5
abundance: once
d_gene: TRBD1
CDR3nt: TGTGCCAGCTCACCGGGACAGGACCAGCCCCAGCATTTT
CDR3aa: CASSPGQDQPQHF

v_gene: TRBV6-5
j_gene: TRBJ1-1
abundance: NA
d_gene: NA
CDR3nt: TGTGCCAGCAGTTACTCTGCCAAAGGCGCTGAAGCTTTCTTT
CDR3aa: CASSYSAKGAEAFF

v_gene: TRBV3-1/TRBV3-2
j_gene: TRBJ2-1
abundance: NA
d_gene: NA
CDR3nt: TGTGCCAGCAGCCTACAGAGTGAGCAGTTCTTC
CDR3aa: CASSLQSEQFF

v_gene: TRBV24-1
j_gene: TRBJ2-2
abundance: NA
d_gene: NA
CDR3nt: TGTGCCACCAGTGATTCTGGTTCCGGGGCCGGGGAGCTGTTTTTT
CDR3aa: CATSDSGSGAGELFF

v_gene: TRBV27
j_gene: TRBJ2-1
abundance: NA
d_gene: TRBD2
CDR3nt: TGTGCCAGCAGGTTGGAGCGGGGGGGTTTCTCCTACAATGAGCAGTTCTTC
CDR3aa: CASRLERGGFSYNEQFF

v_gene: TRBV19
j_gene: TRBJ1-2
abundance: NA
d_gene: NA
CDR3nt: TGTGCCAGTAGTCAACCGGGGCAGGGGAGGTATGGCTACACCTTC
CDR3aa: CASSQPGQGRYGYTF

v_gene: TRBV7-2
j_gene: TRBJ1-2
abundance: NA
d_gene: NA
CDR3nt: TGTGCCAGCAGCCGCGATTACAGGGAAACACTCACCTTC
CDR3aa: CASSRDYRETLTF

v_gene: TRBV6-2/TRBV6-3
j_gene: TRBJ2-7
abundance: NA
d_gene: TRBD2
CDR3nt: TGTGCCAGCAGTCAAACTAGCGGGGGGCCTAGCTCCTACGAGCAGTACTTC
CDR3aa: CASSQTSGGPSSYEQYF

v_gene: TRBV7-3
j_gene: TRBJ2-2
abundance: NA
d_gene: NA
CDR3nt: TGTGCCAGCAGCCCAACTAGGGACCCCGGGGAGCTGTTTTTT
CDR3aa: CASSPTRDPGELFF

v_gene: TRBV2
j_gene: TRBJ2-7
abundance: NA
d_gene: NA
CDR3nt: TGTGCCAGCAGTGAGAATTTTGGGGGGTCGGGGCAGTACTTC
CDR3aa: CASSENFGGSGQYF

v_gene: TRBV30
j_gene: TRBJ2-3
abundance: NA
d_gene: TRBD2
CDR3nt: TGTGCCTGGAGTGATAGCGGGGGGCAATCGGATACGCAGTATTTT
CDR3aa: CAWSDSGGQSDTQYF

v_gene: TRBV6-5
j_gene: TRBJ2-7
abundance: NA
d_gene: NA
CDR3nt: TGTGCCAGCAGCCGAGAGTCCGAGCAGTACTTC
CDR3aa: CASSRESEQYF

v_gene: TRBV7-2
j_gene: TRBJ1-1
abundance: NA
d_gene: NA
CDR3nt: TGTGCCAGCAGCTTGACCCGGGGGAACACTGAAGCTTTCTTT
CDR3aa: CASSLTRGNTEAFF

v_gene: TRBV18
j_gene: TRBJ1-2
abundance: once
d_gene: NA
CDR3nt: TGTGCCAGCTCACCAAGGGACGACTATGGCTACACCTTC
CDR3aa: CASSPRDDYGYTF

v_gene: TRBV18
j_gene: TRBJ2-3
abundance: NA
d_gene: NA
CDR3nt: TGTGCCAGCTCACCACCTTCCCTTTTAGCGGAAATCACAGATACGCAGTATTTT
CDR3aa: CASSPPSLLAEITDTQYF

v_gene: TRBV5-4
j_gene: TRBJ2-2
abundance: NA
d_gene: TRBD2
CDR3nt: TGTGCCAGCAGGCCCGGGACTAGCGGGGGGAACACCGGGGAGCTGTTTTTT
CDR3aa: CASRPGTSGGNTGELFF

v_gene: TRBV2
j_gene: TRBJ2-1
abundance: NA
d_gene: NA
CDR3nt: TGTGCCAGCGGGGGGACAATTCGGAATGAGCAGTTCTTC
CDR3aa: CASGGTIRNEQFF

v_gene: TRBV14
j_gene: TRBJ2-3
abundance: NA
d_gene: NA
CDR3nt: TGTGCCAGCAGCCGCGGGATAGGAGTAGTGAGCACAGATACGCAGTATTTT
CDR3aa: CASSRGIGVVSTDTQYF

v_gene: TRBV5-6
j_gene: TRBJ2-6
abundance: NA
d_gene: TRBD1
CDR3nt: TGTGCCAGCAGCTTGGTCGGGCCAGGGGGCATCTCTGGGGCCAACGTCCTGACTTTC
CDR3aa: CASSLVGPGGISGANVLTF

v_gene: TRBV5-1
j_gene: TRBJ2-1
abundance: NA
d_gene: TRBD1
CDR3nt: TGCGCCAGCAGCTTGGGTCTCGGGACAGGGGGCTTCTACAATGAGCAGTTCTTC
CDR3aa: CASSLGLGTGGFYNEQFF

v_gene: TRBV9
j_gene: TRBJ1-6
abundance: NA
d_gene: NA
CDR3nt: TGTGCCAGCAGCGTAGCAGGGAGGAATTCACCCCTCCACTTT
CDR3aa: CASSVAGRNSPLHF

v_gene: TRBV5-6
j_gene: TRBJ1-2
abundance: NA
d_gene: TRBD1
CDR3nt: TGTGCCAGCAGCTTGGTAGACAGGGACTATGGCTACACCTTC
CDR3aa: CASSLVDRDYGYTF

v_gene: TRBV2
j_gene: TRBJ1-1
abundance: NA
d_gene: NA
CDR3nt: TGTGCCAGCATTGACAGGACAATCATGAACACTGAAGCTTTCTTT
CDR3aa: CASIDRTIMNTEAFF

v_gene: TRBV2
j_gene: TRBJ1-4
abundance: NA
d_gene: TRBD1
CDR3nt: TGTGCCAGCGGCCGGGACAGCGCAACTAATGAAAAACTGTTTTTT
CDR3aa: CASGRDSATNEKLFF

v_gene: TRBV19
j_gene: TRBJ1-2
abundance: NA
d_gene: TRBD1
CDR3nt: TGTGCCAGCACACGGGGGGGACAGGGGGTTTATGGCTACACCTTC
CDR3aa: CASTRGGQGVYGYTF

v_gene: TRBV19
j_gene: TRBJ2-3
abundance: NA
d_gene: TRBD1
CDR3nt: TGTGCCAGTAGCCGACAGGGCGACACAGATACGCAGTATTTT
CDR3aa: CASSRQGDTDTQYF

v_gene: TRBV29-1
j_gene: TRBJ1-5
abundance: NA
d_gene: NA
CDR3nt: TGCAGCGTTTCTTACAGCTGGGGTAGCAATCAGCCCCAGCATTTT
CDR3aa: CSVSYSWGSNQPQHF

v_gene: TRBV11-1
j_gene: TRBJ2-1
abundance: NA
d_gene: NA
CDR3nt: TGTGCCAGCAGCCGATGGGGGGGCCAAGACAATGAGCAGTTCTTC
CDR3aa: CASSRWGGQDNEQFF

v_gene: TRBV25-1
j_gene: TRBJ2-7
abundance: NA
d_gene: NA
CDR3nt: TGTGCCAGCAGTGTTCACGGGCGGGGTACAATTGTCTACGAGCAGTACTTC
CDR3aa: CASSVHGRGTIVYEQYF

v_gene: TRBV7-6
j_gene: TRBJ2-1
abundance: NA
d_gene: NA
CDR3nt: TGTGCCAGCAGCCTACTATACGGCTCCTACAATGAGCAGTTCTTC
CDR3aa: CASSLLYGSYNEQFF

v_gene: TRBV4-1
j_gene: TRBJ2-5
abundance: NA
d_gene: NA
CDR3nt: TGCGCCAGCAGCCAAGGGAGGGCCCAGTACTTC
CDR3aa: CASSQGRAQYF

v_gene: TRBV20-1
j_gene: TRBJ2-7
abundance: NA
d_gene: NA
CDR3nt: TGCAGTGTTGAAGACGGCTACGAGCAGTACTTC
CDR3aa: CSVEDGYEQYF

v_gene: TRBV19
j_gene: TRBJ2-7
abundance: once
d_gene: TRBD1
CDR3nt: TGTGCCAGTAGTACAGGGGGCGTCTACGAGCAGTACTTC
CDR3aa: CASSTGGVYEQYF